Below, 8 T cell receptor beta chains from the same sample are listed, as sequenced in a study of blood T cell repertoires in COVID-19. Data came from immunoSEQ multiplex PCR; TCRdb stores just in-frame clones and leaves some out. The sample includes approximately 240,000 clones, around 84% of them seen just once. Sequenced material: peripheral blood. These receptors were collected from a man in his forties or fifties who had recovered from COVID-19.

This chain uses TRBV18 with TRBJ2-3; D gene unclear. Trimming took 2 bases from V and 0 from J, leaving 15 bases between them. Germline values: CDR1 KGHSH, CDR2 LQKENI. The CDR3 sequence is 17 residues long. The chain's CDR3 is CASSPSRPTPSTDTQYF. In DNA form, the CDR3 reads TGTGCCAGCTCACCATCTAGACCGACCCCTAGCACAGATACGCAGTATTTT. Looking up the rest from reference TRBV18 and TRBJ2-3 gives the full variable domain: NAGVMQNPRHLVRRRGQEARLRCSPMKGHSHVYWYRQLPEEGLKFMVYLQKENIIDESGMPKERFSAEFPKEGPSILRIQQVVRGDSAAYFCASSPSRPTPSTDTQYFGPGTRLTVL.

The V gene is TRBV6-2 or TRBV6-3, the J gene TRBJ2-7, with TRBD1 matching 9 bases. Germline V gene sequence: CDR1 MNHEY, CDR2 SVGEGT. CDR3 size: 18 residues. Trimming removed 0 bases from V and 4 bases from J; junction bases left unmatched: 13. In DNA, the CDR3 is TGTGCCAGCAGTTACTCGGGACAGGGAGGGCACCCAAGTTACGAGCAGTACTTC. Translating it yields CASSYSGQGGHPSYEQYF.

The CDR3 DNA reads as TGTGCCAGCAGCTTCGGCCTAGCGGGAGGGGGGAATGAGCAGTTCTTC. Its translation is CASSFGLAGGGNEQFF. The rearrangement uses TRBV7-6 and TRBJ2-1; 12 bases match TRBD2. Trimming cost V 3 bases and J 7 bases; bases outside gene matches: 7. This CDR3 is built from 16 residues. Looked up from germline, CDR1 is SGHVS and CDR2 is FNYEAQ.

The CDR3 nucleotides read TGTGCCACGACTAAAAATGAGCAGTTCTTC. It encodes CATTKNEQFF. This chain links TRBV6-5 with TRBJ2-1, with D possibly TRBD2 on 5 matching bases. The length of the CDR3 is 10 residues. Germline-derived CDR1 and CDR2 are MNHEY and SVGAGI. Trimming cost V 10 bases and J 7 bases, with 8 bases left between them.

The chain links TRBV24-1 to TRBJ1-1; D is ambiguous. The germline V gene has CDR1 KGHDR and CDR2 SFDVKD. The CDR3 runs 14 residues. The V and J ends lost 5 bases and 1 base respectively, with 10 bases between them. The CDR3 spells CATSGGGKNTEAFF. Written as DNA, the CDR3 is TGTGCCACCAGTGGTGGCGGGAAGAACACTGAAGCTTTCTTT.

CDR3 protein: CVRSLAPEGGPNQPQHF. The CDR3 DNA sequence: TGTGTCAGAAGCTTAGCGCCCGAGGGGGGGCCCAATCAGCCCCAGCATTTT. V gene TRBV7-5 combines with J gene TRBJ1-5. TRBV7-5 is designated a pseudogene. The CDR3 sequence is 17 residues long.

V and J are TRBV20-1 and TRBJ2-7; D gene ambiguous. This CDR3 has 14 residues. Trimming pared 3 bases from V and 1 base from J, leaving 13 bases between. Germline CDR1 DFQATT, CDR2 SNEGSKA (reference sequence). As DNA, the CDR3 is TGCAGTGCTAGTGGTGTGGCGGTGTCCTACGAGCAGTACTTC. Residues: CSASGVAVSYEQYF.

The chain couples TRBV7-9 to TRBJ1-4; 10 nucleotides line up with TRBD1. The CDR3 length is 15 residues. Germline V gene lookup returns CDR1 SEHNR and CDR2 FQNEAQ (reference sequence). The V gene end was trimmed by 5 bases and the J gene end by 7 bases; junction bases not matched to a gene: 7. The CDR3 loop is CASSHSGTGAEKLFF. CDR3 nucleotide sequence: TGTGCCAGCAGCCACTCCGGGACAGGGGCTGAAAAACTGTTTTTT.